The clone carrying this T cell receptor (beta chain) was detected a few times. What it binds is unknown. This specimen belongs to a study of CD8 T cells in ankylosing spondylitis. V was clipped by 0 bases and J by 5 bases; unmatched bases: 4. CDR1 is SGHRS and CDR2 is YFSETQ in the germline V gene. The CDR3 sequence is 15 residues long. Quantitative 5'-RACE was performed with molecular barcodes, and it yielded the TCR beta libraries. TCRdb redid the calling of the 5' RACE reads with MiXCR, one entry per CDR3 protein. Of some 840,000 distinct CDR3 sequences listed, over 9.5% were seen once; the top ten hold more than 0.5%. Points from the study as a whole: A TCR beta motif made of about eight highly homologous variants seemed typical of ankylosing spondylitis blood.

The chain is built from TRBV5-1 and TRBJ1-5; 8 bases fit TRBD1. The source is a male donor with ankylosing spondylitis. Specimen: blood, either unsorted or a sorted T cell fraction (not recorded which). The CDR3 coding sequence is TGCGCCAGCAGCTTGGACCCCAGGGGGCATCAGCCCCAGCATTTT. Protein product: CASSLDPRGHQPQHF.